This entry describes one TCR beta chain. Its binding antigen is unknown. One base away there is no much larger clone; base qualities are not given. TCRbeta CDR3 regions were amplified from genomic DNA by means of the immunoSEQ Assay, a bias-controlled multiplex PCR. For the original study's pipeline: The number of nucleated cells in each sample was estimated from the amplification of reference gene primers within the assay. To quantify the absolute abundance of each unique TCRbeta CDR3 rearrangement, sequence reads were collapsed and filtered. For each sample, productive Simpson clonality was calculated as the square root of Simpson's diversity index across productive rearrangements. TCRdb took this table from immuneACCESS and kept in-frame rearrangements with V and J called. Such tables lack part of the clones; where checked against another copy, unresolved V genes explain under half of the gap, and the rest is unexplained. V and J calls and clone size come straight from that table; D and trimming were deduced from the DNA. The sample table holds about 320,000 clones, of which approximately 91% were seen once. Clones ranked in the top ten supply roughly 5% of the sample.

The sample is drawn from a study of blood T cell repertoires in COVID-19 (dated by TCRdb to about 2020). Background on the whole study: Samples from collaborators originated in the United States, Italy and Spain and spanned both the acute and convalescent phases of COVID-19. Where available, HLA class I and class II types were taken from metadata supplied by the sample provider and were not determined by assay-based typing. The repertoires were released in a freely available public database intended as a resource for research on the immune response to SARS-CoV-2. The prospective study material was composed of cDNA or gDNA derived from T cells, B-cell-depleted T cells, or PBMCs. Sample metadata almost always included a de-identified subject ID, COVID-19 status, age in years and sex. Deeply sampled blood TCRbeta repertoires from subjects exposed to, actively infected with, or recovered from COVID-19 were included in the dataset. The samples were drawn from the first 160 participants of the ongoing ImmuneRACE study and from about 1,200 subjects provided by 6 global collaborators.

As encoded in the germline V gene, CDR1 is MDHEN while CDR2 is SYDVKM. Inclusive of the bounding cysteine and phenylalanine, the CDR3 is 15 residues long. Only CDR3 DNA remains: 45 bases, in frame from the first base. Trimming accounts for 5 bases at V and 4 bases at J, while the number of junction bases matched to no gene is 6. Results the study describes overall, beyond this receptor: Clinical and demographic metadata were provided uncurated, with the amount varying by source and participant.

Participants in the prospective study were aged about 18 to 90 years, lived in under 30 United States geographic areas, and enrolled through a virtual design. Cohort assignment in the prospective study relied on participant-reported clinical history from a screening survey and a study questionnaire. Recovered participants in ImmuneRACE Cohort 3 were defined by two consecutive negative NP/OP PCR tests, clearance by a healthcare professional, or resolution of symptoms. In the prospective study, mobile phlebotomists collected whole blood, serum and a nasopharyngeal or oropharyngeal swab from each participant. Additional blood draws and questionnaires over an approximately 2-month period could optionally be provided by prospective study participants. Before DNA extraction, blood samples from the prospective study were shipped at room temperature or frozen.

The TCR originated in a man aged 55 to 70 who had recovered from COVID-19. This sequence uses TRBV28 and TRBJ1-4; 8 of the junction bases match TRBD1. Sequencing was carried out using PBMCs or T cells enriched from blood (not recorded which). The DNA reads as follows: TGTGCCAGCAGTCTCGACAGGGGAAATAATGAAAAACTGTTTTTT. Its coded protein is CASSLDRGNNEKLFF.